This TCR beta chain was identified in a study of blood T cell repertoires in COVID-19. Whole-study context: The United States, Italy and Spain supplied acute and convalescent COVID-19 samples.

This CDR3 spans 14 amino acids. After removal of 7 bases from V and 4 bases from J, the junction contained 6 bases not matched to a gene. The V gene's germline CDR1 is MNHEY and CDR2 SVGAGI. Per the original data handling: Amplifying reference gene primers gave estimates of nucleated cell counts. Only in-frame clones appear in the TCRdb table, and some are missing; sequencing was by immunoSEQ multiplex PCR. That table is the source of V, J and clone size, and D and trimming were worked out from the DNA. This repertoire shows approximately 84,000 clones, about 77% found once; its top ten account for 16%.

The source material was peripheral blood. V and J are TRBV6-5 and TRBJ2-1, with 8 bases that match TRBD1. This clonotype originated in a human donor in a cohort sampled during active COVID-19. The CDR3 reads CASKITGGYNEQFF. DNA for the CDR3: TGTGCCAGCAAAATAACAGGGGGTTACAATGAGCAGTTCTTC.